The clone carrying this TCR beta chain came up a few times. Its antigen is still unknown. These data are taken from a study of post-analysis software for immune sequencing data. Germline V gene sequence: CDR1 SGHDT, CDR2 YYEEEE. V lost 5 bases, J lost 4 bases, and 8 bases stayed unmatched. CDR3 length equals 14 residues. Broader study findings: Among 4 or 5 TRBV segments more frequent in patients than controls were TRBV5-6, TRBV5-1 and TRBV20-1.

TCR beta cDNA libraries had unique molecular identifiers. TCRdb passed the PCR reads through MiXCR, listing each CDR3 protein once. This table holds 600,000 to 700,000 distinct CDR3 sequences, 55% to 70% found once. The J gene is TRBJ2-5, the V gene TRBV5-6; 7 nucleotides match TRBD2. The sample taken for sequencing was blood. The TCR originated in a girl aged 2-10 years with multiple sclerosis. For the CDR3, the DNA is TGTGCCAGCAGGCAGGCTGGGAGGGGAGAGACCCAGTACTTC. Its protein is CASRQAGRGETQYF.